The 11 T cell receptor beta chains listed next were all sequenced from one sample in a study of cytomegalovirus exposure and HLA in healthy donors. PCR primers comprised 60 Vbeta and 13 Jbeta primers. Generated by immunoSEQ multiplex PCR, the TCRdb table keeps only in-frame clones and is missing some. The data show roughly 80,000 clones, about two thirds seen once. The material sequenced was PBMCs. Receptors originate from a woman in her 50s in good health and CMV-seropositive.

The CDR3 region is CASSGGADYNEQFF. CDR3 nucleotides: TGCGCCAGCAGCGGGGGGGCCGATTACAATGAGCAGTTCTTC. This chain links TRBV10-1 with TRBJ2-1; TRBD2 aligns across 8 bases. This CDR3 comprises 14 residues. Germline lookup yields CDR1 WNHNN and CDR2 SYGVQD (reference sequence). V shed 6 bases, J shed 4 bases, and the junction held 5 bases outside the gene matches.

V and J are TRBV7-9 and TRBJ1-5; TRBD1 might be the D (6 bases). The CDR3 is 12 residues long. The germline V gene has CDR1 SEHNR and CDR2 FQNEAQ (reference sequence). The CDR3 spells CSGRQGNQPQHF. In DNA, the CDR3 is TGTTCCGGAAGACAGGGCAATCAGCCCCAGCATTTT.

The chain couples TRBV6-1 to TRBJ1-5, with D tentatively TRBD1 (5 bases). V lost 10 bases to trimming and J lost 6 bases, with 19 bases between them. CDR3 length: 14 residues. Germline values: CDR1 MNHNS, CDR2 SASEGT. Here the CDR3 DNA reads TGTGCCACCCCTTCGCGGCAGGGCGGTCAGCCCCAGCATTTT. This encodes CATPSRQGGQPQHF.

CDR3 loop: CASSLQVSGGAYEQFF. The DNA for the CDR3 is TGCGCCAGCAGCTTGCAAGTTAGCGGGGGGGCCTATGAGCAGTTCTTC. The V call is TRBV5-1, the J call TRBJ2-1; 11 positions agree with TRBD2. The germline gives CDR1 SGHRS, CDR2 YFSETQ. The CDR3 runs 16 residues. The trim removed 1 base at V and 8 bases at J, leaving 8 bases unmatched.

This chain connects TRBV7-3 to TRBJ1-1; 7 bases agree with TRBD1. The CDR3 runs to 16 residues. J was trimmed by 5 bases and V by 0 bases; bases with no gene match: 9. Germline loops: CDR1 SGHTA, CDR2 FQGTGA. CDR3 loop: CASSLTRQGVRTEAFF. The DNA of the CDR3 is TGTGCCAGCAGCTTAACGCGACAGGGAGTGAGAACTGAAGCTTTCTTT. Using reference TRBV7-3 and TRBJ1-1 for the parts outside the CDR3, the full variable domain is GAGVSQTPSNKVTEKGKYVELRCDPISGHTALYWYRQSLGQGPEFLIYFQGTGAADDSGLPNDRFFAVRPEGSVSTLKIQRTERGDSAVYLCASSLTRQGVRTEAFFGQGTRLTVV.

Comments on this clone: Germline and junction disagree at one end, which may indicate a read error. The genes are TRBV6-7 and TRBJ1-1; no definite D call. TRBV6-7 is designated an ORF whose function remains uncertain. The CDR3 is made up of 11 amino acids. The CDR3 nucleotides are TGTGCCAGCAGTTACTTACTTGGGCAGAACTTT. Residues: CASSYLLGQNF.

The genes are TRBV2 and TRBJ1-5, with 8 nucleotides matching TRBD1. This CDR3 is 15 amino acids long. The V and J ends lost 2 bases and 4 bases, in that order; junction bases with no gene match: 4. CDR1 is SNHLY and CDR2 is FYNNEI in the germline V gene. This chain's CDR3 is CASSEIRQGNQPQHF. The CDR3, as DNA: TGTGCCAGCAGTGAAATAAGACAGGGGAATCAGCCCCAGCATTTT.

The chain uses TRBV5-5 and TRBJ2-2; tentatively, D is TRBD2 (6 bases). Germline CDR1 reads SGHKS; CDR2 reads YYEKEE (reference sequence). V lost 1 base and J 7 bases, leaving 11 bases between the germline ends. The CDR3 sequence is 14 residues long. CDR3 amino acids: CASSLNIGGGELFF. The DNA for the CDR3 is TGTGCCAGCAGCTTGAACATCGGGGGCGGGGAGCTGTTTTTT.

The sample holds one count of this clone. V is TRBV9 and J is TRBJ2-1, with 12 bases aligning to TRBD2. The CDR3 is made up of 15 amino acids. The junction had 8 bases not matched to a gene; V was cut back by 3 bases and J by 10 bases. Per the germline V gene, CDR1 is SGDLS and CDR2 is YYNGEE. CDR3 nucleotide sequence: TGTGCCAGCAGCGCTAGCGGGGGGGCCTTCGGGGAGCAGTTCTTC. This sequence encodes CASSASGGAFGEQFF.

The V and J genes are TRBV28 and TRBJ2-1; TRBD2 is a possible D gene (5 bases). Trimming shortened V by 6 bases and J by 8 bases, and 23 bases separated the two germline ends. The germline gives CDR1 MDHEN, CDR2 SYDVKM. The CDR3 is 16 amino acids. The CDR3 spells CASSSTGGLLHYEQFF. CDR3 DNA sequence: TGTGCCAGCAGCTCCACCGGTGGACTCCTTCACTATGAGCAGTTCTTC.

This clone has a handful of counts. The rearrangement uses TRBV2 and TRBJ1-2, with no clear D. This CDR3 region has 13 residues. Germline CDR1 is SNHLY and CDR2 is FYNNEI. Trimming removed 6 bases from V and 4 bases from J, with 12 bases in between. CDR3 region: CASSPDKIYGYTF. The CDR3 nucleotides are TGTGCCAGCAGCCCTGACAAAATCTATGGCTACACCTTC.